Shown below are 10 T cell receptor beta chains from a single sample sequenced in a study of CD8+ T cells in alopecia areata. Extracted RNA was reverse transcribed, and the resulting cDNA served as sequencing template. TCRdb's copy holds only in-frame clones and misses some; the assay was immunoSEQ multiplex PCR. The table has under 150,000 clones, around two thirds seen once. Sequencing was performed on CD8+ T cells sorted from blood. The origin of the receptors is a human donor in good health.

There are many counts of this clone. The CDR3 region is CASSFLAGELFF. CDR3 coding DNA: TGTGCCAGCAGCTTCTTGGCCGGGGAGCTGTTTTTT. The V call is TRBV7-9, the J call TRBJ2-2; no clear D gene. This CDR3 region has 12 residues. Germline values: CDR1 SEHNR, CDR2 FQNEAQ (reference sequence). Deletions cut 3 bases from V and 6 bases from J, with 5 bases between.

V is TRBV6-5 and J is TRBJ2-1, with D hard to call. The ends were cut back, 7 bases at V and 0 bases at J, with 7 bases in the middle. This CDR3 contains 13 residues. Germline V CDR1 and CDR2: MNHEY, SVGAGI. For the CDR3, the DNA is TGTGCCAGCATGACGAGCTCCTACAATGAGCAGTTCTTC. The encoded protein is CASMTSSYNEQFF.

The chain couples TRBV7-9 to TRBJ2-5; D may be TRBD2 (5 bases). Germline values: CDR1 SEHNR, CDR2 FQNEAQ (reference sequence). Trimming pared 6 bases from V and 3 bases from J, leaving 11 bases between. This CDR3 has 13 residues. The CDR3 sequence: CASRVDLEETQYF. CDR3 DNA sequence: TGTGCCAGCAGGGTGGACTTGGAAGAGACCCAGTACTTC.

The chain recombines TRBV27 with TRBJ2-1, with D perhaps TRBD1 or TRBD2 (5 bases each). The CDR3 totals 14 residues. Deletions cut 6 bases from V and 10 bases from J, with 19 bases between. Germline CDR1 is MNHEY and CDR2 is SMNVEV (reference sequence). CDR3 sequence: CASSRDLKQDEQFF. CDR3 DNA sequence: TGTGCCAGCAGCCGGGACCTAAAGCAGGACGAGCAGTTCTTC.

This rearrangement joins TRBV7-9 to TRBJ1-2; weak D call: TRBD1 (5 bases). The CDR3 is made up of 14 amino acids. The V end lost 5 bases, the J end lost 4 bases, and 14 bases lay between the germline ends. The germline V gene has CDR1 SEHNR and CDR2 FQNEAQ (reference sequence). The CDR3 DNA reads as TGTGCCAGCAGCGGTCCCGGGACCACCTATGGCTACACCTTC. It is translated as CASSGPGTTYGYTF. The variable domain in full, completed from reference TRBV7-9 and TRBJ1-2, reads DTGVSQNPRHKITKRGQNVTFRCDPISEHNRLYWYRQTLGQGPEFLTYFQNEAQLEKSRLLSDRFSAERPKGSFSTLEIQRTEQGDSAMYLCASSGPGTTYGYTFGSGTRLTVV.

This clone showed up just a few times. V usage is TRBV27 and J usage is TRBJ2-7, with D perhaps being TRBD1 or TRBD2 (5 bases each). Germline CDR1 reads MNHEY; CDR2 reads SMNVEV (reference sequence). Deletions cut 2 bases from V and 0 bases from J, with 11 bases between. The CDR3 spans 15 residues. The CDR3, as DNA: TGTGCCAGCAGTTTAGAAGGGACGACCTCCTACGAGCAGTACTTC. Translating gives CASSLEGTTSYEQYF.

Only a few counts were recorded for this clone. The CDR3: CAAAGTSFFNEQFF. The CDR3 DNA follows: TGTGCCGCAGCCGGGACTAGCTTCTTCAATGAGCAGTTCTTC. The V call is TRBV10-3, the J call TRBJ2-1; 9 nucleotides match TRBD2. Germline V gene data show CDR1 as ENHRY and CDR2 as SYGVKD. The length of the CDR3 is 14 residues. V lost 11 bases, J lost 6 bases, and 11 bases stayed unmatched.

This rearrangement joins TRBV14 to TRBJ2-7, with D uncertain. The CDR3 extends over 14 amino acids. CDR1 SGHDN and CDR2 FVKESK come from the germline V gene. Trimming removed 1 base from V and 0 bases from J, with 7 bases in between. The CDR3 protein is CASSQGGISYEQYF. Here the CDR3 DNA reads TGTGCCAGCAGCCAAGGAGGAATCTCCTACGAGCAGTACTTC.

This clone has more than one count but fewer than ten. This chain uses TRBV7-9 with TRBJ2-7; possibly TRBD2 for D (5 bases). This CDR3 comprises 17 residues. Germline loops: CDR1 SEHNR, CDR2 FQNEAQ (reference sequence). V was cut by 1 base and J by 4 bases, with 20 bases left in between. The CDR3 sequence: CASSLVDERNSFYEQYF. CDR3 DNA: TGTGCCAGCAGCTTAGTAGATGAGCGGAATTCTTTTTACGAGCAGTACTTC. Full variable domain (rest looked up from reference TRBV7-9 and TRBJ2-7): DTGVSQNPRHKITKRGQNVTFRCDPISEHNRLYWYRQTLGQGPEFLTYFQNEAQLEKSRLLSDRFSAERPKGSFSTLEIQRTEQGDSAMYLCASSLVDERNSFYEQYFGPGTRLTVT.

The V call is TRBV29-1, the J call TRBJ2-7; 8 nucleotides match TRBD2. Germline values: CDR1 SQVTM, CDR2 ANQGSEA. V lost 0 bases and J lost 5; bases outside the gene matches: 12. This CDR3 comprises 16 residues. CDR3 protein: CSVEDRSKGTRDEQYF. The CDR3 bases are TGCAGCGTTGAAGATCGTTCGAAGGGGACTAGGGACGAGCAGTACTTC.